What follows are 6 T cell receptor beta chains derived from one specimen sequenced in a study of vaccination and CD4 T cells after COVID-19. One entry per CDR3 protein, called by TCRdb with MiXCR from the PCR reads. Among around 37,000 distinct CDR3 sequences, around 33% were seen once, and the ten largest hold approximately 6.3%. The time point is: late sampling 161 to 241 days after vaccination in a few convalescent patients. This specimen was CD4+ T cells from blood, taken about 7 months after SARS-CoV-2 vaccination. Source of these receptors: a human donor who had recovered from COVID-19.

The V call is TRBV6-1, the J call TRBJ2-6; D not resolved. CDR1 and CDR2 (germline): MNHNS, SASEGT. The V gene lost 8 bases and the J gene lost 3 bases, with 8 bases spanning the gap. There are 13 residues in the CDR3. CDR3 DNA sequence: TGTGCCAGCGGGGTCAATGGGGCCAACGTCCTGACTTTC. It is translated as CASGVNGANVLTF.

The chain recombines TRBV7-2 with TRBJ2-3; D is unresolved. This CDR3 is built from 14 residues. V shed 5 bases and J shed 0 bases, with 9 bases lying between them. Germline lookup yields CDR1 SGHTA and CDR2 FQGNSA. CDR3 in amino acids: CASSLIVSTDTQYF. The CDR3 DNA follows: TGTGCCAGCAGCCTTATAGTTAGCACAGATACGCAGTATTTT.

V gene TRBV4-1 combines with J gene TRBJ2-5; 9 nucleotides align to TRBD2. Looked up from germline, CDR1 is MGHRA and CDR2 is YSYEKL. V shed 0 bases, J shed 1 base, and the junction held 12 bases outside the gene matches. The CDR3 extends over 19 amino acids. In nucleotides, the CDR3 is TGCGCCAGCAGCCAAGATCAGGGGTCTAATAGCGGGAGCCAAGAGACCCAGTACTTC. As protein: CASSQDQGSNSGSQETQYF.

Only a few counts were recorded for this clonotype. The chain has TRBV7-9 and TRBJ1-6, with no clear D. Per the germline V gene, CDR1 is SEHNR and CDR2 is FQNEAQ (reference sequence). The CDR3 has 12 amino acids. V lost 3 bases, J lost 7 bases, and 4 bases lay in between. The CDR3 is CASSFENSPLHF. CDR3 nucleotides: TGTGCCAGCAGCTTTGAGAATTCACCCCTCCACTTT.

This clonotype has only a few counts. This rearrangement joins TRBV6-4 to TRBJ2-1; no reliable D call. Trimming removed 3 bases at V and 5 bases at J, with 11 bases between. The CDR3 extends over 14 amino acids. Germline V lookup: CDR1 MRHNA, CDR2 SNTAGT. This CDR3 is CASSEISVNNEQFF. The CDR3 DNA reads as TGTGCCAGCAGTGAAATATCGGTTAACAATGAGCAGTTCTTC.

This clonotype was picked up a small number of times. The chain couples TRBV6-1 to TRBJ1-2; TRBD1 aligns across 8 bases. The V and J ends lost 8 bases and 4 bases, in that order; junction bases with no gene match: 9. The germline CDR1 and CDR2 sequences are MNHNS and SASEGT. This CDR3 is built from 14 residues. The CDR3 sequence: CASSTGGGSYGYTF. The CDR3 DNA reads TGTGCCAGCTCAACAGGGGGGGGATCCTATGGCTACACCTTC.